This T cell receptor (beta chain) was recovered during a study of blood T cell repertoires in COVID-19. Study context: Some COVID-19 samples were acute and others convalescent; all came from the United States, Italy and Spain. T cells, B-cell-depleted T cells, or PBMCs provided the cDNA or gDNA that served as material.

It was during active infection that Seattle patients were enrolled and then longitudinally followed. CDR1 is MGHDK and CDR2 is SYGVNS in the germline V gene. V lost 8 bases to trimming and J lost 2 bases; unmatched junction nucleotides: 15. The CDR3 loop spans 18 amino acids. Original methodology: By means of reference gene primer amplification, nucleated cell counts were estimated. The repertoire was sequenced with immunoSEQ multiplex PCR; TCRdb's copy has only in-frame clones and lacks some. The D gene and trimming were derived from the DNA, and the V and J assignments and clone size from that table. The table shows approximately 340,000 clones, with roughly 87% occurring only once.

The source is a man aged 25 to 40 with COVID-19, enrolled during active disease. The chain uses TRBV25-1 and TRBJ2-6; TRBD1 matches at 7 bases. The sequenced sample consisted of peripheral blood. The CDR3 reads CASQPNWGQSPGANVLTF. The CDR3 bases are TGTGCCAGCCAACCGAATTGGGGACAGAGCCCTGGGGCCAACGTCCTGACTTTC.